Below are 28 T cell receptor beta chains sequenced from a single sample in a study of blood T cells in healthy people across ages. The second PCR ran about 6 to 12 cycles with a sample-barcoded 5' primer and J-beta primers. TCRdb re-analysed the 5' RACE reads in MiXCR, keeping a single row per CDR3 protein. This table has roughly 2 million distinct CDR3 sequences, 49% appearing once. Input material: blood. These receptors came from a woman aged 35 to 49 in good health.

The J gene is TRBJ2-7, the V gene TRBV3-1; a possible D gene is TRBD2 (5 bases). V was pared by 1 base and J by 6 bases, with 31 bases between. Germline V lookup: CDR1 LGHDT, CDR2 YNNKEL (reference sequence). The CDR3 sequence is 20 residues long. The CDR3 DNA reads as TGTGCCAGCAGCCAAGGGAGTTCGATGACCGGCTCGGGGTTCGAGGGCGAGCAGTACTTC. Translation gives CASSQGSSMTGSGFEGEQYF.

This chain connects TRBV11-2 to TRBJ2-5; weak D call: TRBD1 (6 bases). The V end was cut by 3 bases, the J end by 3 bases, with 11 bases between. The CDR3 is 14 residues long. Germline lookup yields CDR1 SGHAT and CDR2 FQNNGV. This chain's CDR3 is CASSLGHGEETQYF. DNA of the CDR3: TGTGCCAGCAGCTTGGGACATGGGGAAGAGACCCAGTACTTC.

This clonotype was recorded a few times. The chain carries TRBV7-2 and TRBJ2-1; 9 nucleotides agree with TRBD1. The CDR3 extends over 15 amino acids. J lost 6 bases, V lost 8 bases, and 11 bases had no gene match. Per germline, CDR1 SGHTA and CDR2 FQGNSA. CDR3 nucleotides: TGTGCCAGCCTGACCCTCGGGACAGGGTTCAATGAGCAGTTCTTC. Protein: CASLTLGTGFNEQFF. Complete variable domain (other parts from reference TRBV7-2 and TRBJ2-1): GAGVSQSPSNKVTEKGKDVELRCDPISGHTALYWYRQSLGQGLEFLIYFQGNSAPDKSGLPSDRFSAERTGGSVSTLTIQRTQQEDSAVYLCASLTLGTGFNEQFFGPGTRLTVL.

On this clonotype: One end of the junction varies from germline; a read error may be responsible. The rearrangement uses TRBV11-1 and TRBJ1-2; 7 bases match TRBD1. Germline loops: CDR1 SGHAT, CDR2 FQDESV (reference sequence). The CDR3 consists of 14 residues. The CDR3 sequence: CASSPDRALYDYTF. The DNA of the CDR3 is TGTGCCAGCAGCCCCGACAGGGCGCTCTATGACTACACCTTC.

The chain carries TRBV6-2 or TRBV6-3 and TRBJ1-2; D gene unclear. The germline V gene encodes CDR1 MNHEY and CDR2 SVGEGT. This CDR3 has 13 amino acids. The V and J ends lost 4 bases and 2 bases respectively, with 8 bases between them. In DNA form, the CDR3 reads TGTGCCAGCAGTTTTCCGCTGAACTATGGCTACACCTTC. This translates into CASSFPLNYGYTF.

This clonotype was observed a few times. The chain uses TRBV7-9 and TRBJ2-5; 10 bases fit TRBD2. CDR1 and CDR2 (germline): SEHNR, FQNEAQ (reference sequence). Losses at the gene ends were 5 bases for V and 0 bases for J; bases not matched to a gene: 6. The CDR3 length is 16 residues. CDR3 sequence reads: CASSRRTSGNQETQYF. The CDR3 DNA follows: TGTGCCAGCAGCCGCCGGACTAGCGGAAACCAAGAGACCCAGTACTTC.

In the case of this clonotype: Since a much larger clone is just one base distant, this may be a read error. The rearrangement links TRBV6-5 to TRBJ2-7, with 9 bases identical to TRBD1. V lost 5 bases, J lost 3 bases, and 8 bases stayed unmatched. The CDR3 sequence is 15 residues long. CDR1 MNHEY and CDR2 SVGAGI come from the germline V gene. CDR3 loop: CASSPSRQGVYEQYF. In DNA form, the CDR3 reads TGTGCCAGCAGTCCATCTCGACAGGGGGTCTACGAGCAGTACTTC.

This clonotype was seen only a few times. This sequence joins TRBV12-3 or TRBV12-4 and TRBJ2-3; 9 bases fit TRBD2. The CDR3 totals 15 residues. V lost 2 bases to trimming and J lost 6 bases; unmatched junction nucleotides: 6. In nucleotides, the CDR3 is TGTGCCAGCAGTTTACGGGCGGGGGGGCTTGATACGCAGTATTTT. Translated, it gives CASSLRAGGLDTQYF.

The rearrangement joins TRBV12-3 or TRBV12-4 to TRBJ1-5; TRBD1 might be the D (6 bases). Trimming stripped 6 bases from V and 7 bases from J, with 16 bases between. The CDR3 has 14 amino acids. The CDR3 is CASRTTGTGQPQHF. CDR3 sequence (DNA): TGTGCCAGCAGGACTACAGGGACGGGGCAGCCCCAGCATTTT.

This chain uses TRBV2 with TRBJ2-3; 7 nucleotides agree with TRBD2. J was trimmed by 7 bases and V by 4 bases; bases with no gene match: 8. Germline-derived CDR1 and CDR2 are SNHLY and FYNNEI. The CDR3 runs 14 residues. The CDR3 DNA reads as TGTGCCAGCAGTGGCACAACTAGCGTTTATACGCAGTATTTT. Its protein is CASSGTTSVYTQYF.

The rearrangement links TRBV14 to TRBJ2-3, with D maybe TRBD2 (7 bases). V was trimmed by 6 bases and J by 2 bases, leaving 15 bases between them. The CDR3 has 15 residues. In germline, CDR1 is SGHDN, CDR2 FVKESK. CDR3 residues: CASSTRGGLTDTQYF. DNA for the CDR3: TGTGCCAGCAGTACGAGGGGGGGCCTCACAGATACGCAGTATTTT.

The rearrangement links TRBV7-6 to TRBJ2-7, with a tentative D call TRBD2 (6 bases). Germline V CDR1 and CDR2: SGHVS, FNYEAQ. V shed 5 bases and J shed 10 bases, with 18 bases lying between them. CDR3 length: 13 amino acids. CDR3: CASSPLGGAIQYF. In DNA, the CDR3 is TGTGCCAGCAGCCCCTTGGGAGGCGCGATACAGTACTTC.

This clonotype was seen a handful of times. The CDR3 DNA reads as TGCGCCAGCAGCTCCCGACAGGGGGACTACGAGCAGTACTTC. This translates into CASSSRQGDYEQYF. J is TRBJ2-7 and V is TRBV5-1, with 9 bases fitting TRBD1. The CDR3 contains 14 residues. The V gene's germline CDR1 is SGHRS and CDR2 YFSETQ. V gave up 3 bases and J gave up 3 bases; unmatched junction bases: 4.

The chain recombines TRBV6-1 with TRBJ1-2; unclear D gene. Germline lookup yields CDR1 MNHNS and CDR2 SASEGT. The CDR3 loop spans 15 amino acids. Trimming left V 0 bases short and J 6 bases short, with 14 bases between. The CDR3 DNA reads TGTGCCAGCAGTGAAGCCCGGGGAGGGAACCATGGCTACACCTTC. This sequence encodes CASSEARGGNHGYTF.

This rearrangement joins TRBV7-2 to TRBJ1-2, with TRBD1 identical over 9 bases. Unmatched junction bases numbered 9, after V lost 3 bases and J lost 4 bases. CDR3 size: 16 residues. CDR1 SGHTA and CDR2 FQGNSA come from the germline V gene. The CDR3 nucleotides read TGTGCCAGCAGCTTCCCGGGGACAGGGTTAAGCTATGGCTACACCTTC. As protein: CASSFPGTGLSYGYTF.

The chain has TRBV12-3 or TRBV12-4 and TRBJ2-7; D tentatively reads TRBD1 or TRBD2 (5 bases each). The CDR3 runs to 15 residues. The ends were cut back, 1 base at V and 3 bases at J, with 13 bases in the middle. CDR3 in amino acids: CASSLEQGEGYEQYF. The DNA for the CDR3 is TGTGCCAGCAGTTTAGAGCAGGGAGAGGGCTACGAGCAGTACTTC.

V is TRBV9 and J is TRBJ2-3; D gene uncertain. V gave up 0 bases and J gave up 4 bases, with 6 bases separating them. CDR1 is SGDLS, CDR2 YYNGEE, per germline. This CDR3 region has 13 residues. This CDR3 is CASSVEEADTQYF. The CDR3 DNA reads as TGTGCCAGCAGCGTAGAAGAGGCAGATACGCAGTATTTT.

The chain is built from TRBV12-3 or TRBV12-4 and TRBJ1-2, with 7 bases identical to TRBD1. The V and J ends lost 2 bases and 1 base, in that order; junction bases with no gene match: 4. The CDR3 length is 15 residues. The CDR3 loop reads CASSLRDSLNYGYTF. CDR3 nucleotide sequence: TGTGCCAGCAGTTTAAGGGACAGTCTTAACTATGGCTACACCTTC.

The rearrangement uses TRBV6-1 and TRBJ1-2; TRBD1 aligns across 7 bases. This CDR3 region has 14 residues. The V gene's germline CDR1 is MNHNS and CDR2 SASEGT. V lost 6 bases to trimming and J lost 1 base; unmatched junction nucleotides: 5. The CDR3 sequence: CASRSQGRNYGYTF. The DNA for the CDR3 is TGTGCCAGCAGGTCACAGGGGCGTAACTATGGCTACACCTTC.

The chain has TRBV27 and TRBJ2-7, with a tentative D call TRBD1 (6 bases). The CDR3 covers 15 residues. V was trimmed by 7 bases and J by 3 bases, leaving 19 bases between them. The germline gives CDR1 MNHEY, CDR2 SMNVEV (reference sequence). This CDR3 is CASKMRAGDDYEQYF. The CDR3 DNA reads TGTGCCAGCAAGATGAGGGCAGGGGACGACTACGAGCAGTACTTC.

There are a few counts of this clonotype. J is TRBJ2-7 and V is TRBV27; D uncertain. Looked up from germline, CDR1 is MNHEY and CDR2 is SMNVEV (reference sequence). The length of the CDR3 is 15 residues. Trimming removed 1 base from V and 4 bases from J, with 14 bases in between. DNA for the CDR3: TGTGCCAGCAGTTTATTTTCTAGTTCTTTGTACGAGCAGTACTTC. Protein sequence: CASSLFSSSLYEQYF.

This clonotype was found a few times. The V and J genes are TRBV9 and TRBJ2-1; 7 bases align to TRBD2. Germline-derived CDR1 and CDR2 are SGDLS and YYNGEE. The ends lost 2 bases at V and 10 bases at J; junction bases unmatched: 12. The CDR3 runs to 15 residues. CDR3: CASSVPRAGVGEQFF. The CDR3 DNA sequence: TGTGCCAGCAGCGTCCCCAGGGCGGGGGTAGGGGAGCAGTTCTTC.

The chain has TRBV27 and TRBJ1-5; D gene unclear. V was clipped by 3 bases and J by 3 bases, with 12 bases between them. There are 15 residues in the CDR3. CDR1 is MNHEY, CDR2 SMNVEV, per germline (reference sequence). CDR3 loop: CASSFTPSNNQPQHF. As DNA, the CDR3 is TGTGCCAGCAGTTTCACCCCCAGTAACAATCAGCCCCAGCATTTT.

In nucleotides, the CDR3 is TGTGCCAGCAGCTTAATGGGCCCTGAGACCCAGTACTTC. It yields the protein CASSLMGPETQYF. The rearrangement joins TRBV7-2 to TRBJ2-5; D not certain. Germline assignment: CDR1 SGHTA and CDR2 FQGNSA. This CDR3 region has 13 residues. Trimming took off 2 bases at V and 5 bases at J, with 9 bases between the two ends.

This clonotype showed up just a few times. This chain joins TRBV12-3 or TRBV12-4 and TRBJ1-5; D unresolved. This CDR3 spans 13 amino acids. The V and J ends lost 3 bases and 4 bases respectively, with 7 bases between them. The CDR3 DNA follows: TGTGCCAGCAGTTTTATAGGTAATCAGCCCCAGCATTTT. Its protein product is CASSFIGNQPQHF.

This clonotype was picked up a small number of times. V is TRBV20-1 and J is TRBJ2-3; the D is unclear. The CDR3 sequence is 12 residues long. Trimming took off 6 bases at V and 5 bases at J, with 12 bases between the two ends. Looked up from germline, CDR1 is DFQATT and CDR2 is SNEGSKA (reference sequence). The CDR3 bases are TGCAGTGCCCAGAGATTTAAAGATACGCAGTATTTT. Its protein is CSAQRFKDTQYF.

V and J are TRBV6-2 or TRBV6-3 and TRBJ2-7; the D is unclear. Trimming shortened V by 6 bases and J by 3 bases, and 18 bases separated the two germline ends. This CDR3 spans 15 amino acids. The germline CDR1 and CDR2 sequences are MNHEY and SVGEGT. CDR3: CASSEFGISIYEQYF. The CDR3 DNA reads as TGTGCCAGCAGCGAATTCGGCATTTCGATCTACGAGCAGTACTTC.

The chain uses TRBV6-1 and TRBJ2-4; TRBD1 matches 8 bases. The DNA end lines up better with TRBJ2-7; the J call may be wrong. Germline-derived CDR1 and CDR2 are MNHNS and SASEGT. The CDR3 extends over 16 amino acids. CDR3 nucleotides: TGTGCCAGCAGTGAAGGGACAGGGATGAGCTCCTACGAGCAGTACTTC. This gives the protein CASSEGTGMSSYEQYF.